This entry is about one T cell receptor (beta chain). The antigen it recognizes is unknown. Base qualities are missing; no much larger clone stands one base away. Cut back by 9 bases and 5 bases, the V and J ends lie 18 bases apart. From the cysteine through the phenylalanine, the CDR3 covers 13 amino acids. Of all the DNA, just the CDR3 is kept, 39 bases in frame from base 1. The germline V gene (reference sequence) specifies SGHNT as CDR1 and YYREEE as CDR2. The library was produced with RT-PCR. The sequencing machine was an Illumina HiSeq 2500. Starting from the raw public reads, TCRdb applied fastp trimming at Q25, assembled clones with MiXCR and retained in-frame beta chains. Rows with one shared CDR3 protein collapse into an entry with the most common genes and DNA. This sample comprises around 600,000 distinct CDR3 sequences, approximately 10% of them detected only once. The ten largest clones add up to about 11% of the sample.

This sample was taken from a study of response to subunit inactivated influenza vaccine (dated by TCRdb to the late 2010s). Context from the whole study: Deep quantitative T cell receptor repertoire profiling was used in the study to track responses to a trivalent subunit inactivated influenza vaccine.

General study outcomes and caveats: According to the authors, only a limited number of new T cells may be recruited by each seasonal influenza vaccination.

The sample was also reused in another study, on T cells expressing NK-cell markers. As that second study puts it: TCR beta cDNA libraries were prepared using 5'RACE template switching, which introduced a universal primer site and unique molecular identifiers. In sorted CD3+CD56+NKG2C+, CD3+CD56+NKG2C- and CD3+CD56-NKG2C+ T-cell subsets from about eight donors, TCR beta-chain repertoires were profiled. Of the eight sequenced donors, seven were found to be HCMV-seropositive and one was found to be HCMV-seronegative. In several experiments an anti-gammadeltaTCR antibody was added to restrict sorting to alphabetaTCR-expressing T cells. For six donors, the dominant CD3+CD56+NKG2C+ clonotypes were among the top 10 CD8+ clonotypes and accounted for roughly 1.0-7.5% of CD8+ T cells. Those dominant clonotypes were again the most abundant among CD3+CD56-NKG2C+ cells in a few donors, at about 25-65%. Whether the expanded NKG2C-expressing T cell clones were specific for HCMV antigens remained unclear. The eight sequenced donors were randomly selected healthy volunteers, three men and five women. A commercial ELISA kit detecting HCMV-specific IgG in serum was used to determine HCMV serostatus. Ficoll density gradient centrifugation was used to isolate peripheral blood mononuclear cells from blood. Bulk peripheral blood T-cell repertoires were additionally sequenced from unsorted PBMC for roughly six donors. cDNA synthesis was primed from the TCR beta constant segment, followed by two successive PCR amplification steps. Illumina HiSeq 2000/2500, MiSeq or NextSeq was used to sequence libraries as 2 x 150 bp reads. MIGEC was used to demultiplex reads and group the reads by UMI, and MiTCR was used to assemble and quantify clonotypes. Only TCR cDNA sequences supported by at least two reads were kept to exclude erroneous sequences. The tcR package was used for downstream repertoire analysis, and clonotypes were matched between fractions using CDR3 nucleotide sequence together with V segment. Antigen specificity was annotated against VDJdb with VDJmatch, allowing one amino acid substitution in CDR3.

The chain is encoded by TRBV5-4 joined to TRBJ2-7; a tentative D match to TRBD2 spans 5 bases. Sequencing was performed on PBMCs from blood, taken on the day of vaccination. This clonotype was obtained from a middle-aged man who received an inactivated influenza vaccine. Donor details come from another sample of the same person, matched by shared clones. The CDR3 here reads CAIGSGLSDEQYF. The DNA reads as follows: TGTGCCATCGGCTCCGGGCTTAGCGACGAGCAGTACTTC.